The clone carrying this T cell receptor (beta chain) turned up a few times. The sample comes from a study of T-cell memory formation after mild COVID-19. MiXCR, applied by TCRdb to the 5' RACE reads, yields one record per CDR3 protein. The repertoire has about 430,000 distinct CDR3 sequences, roughly 17% of them found once; the top ten carry roughly a fifth. CDR3 size: 16 residues. V was trimmed by 5 bases and J by 1 base, leaving 17 bases between them. Germline CDR1 and CDR2: LNHNV and YYDKDF (reference sequence). Material for sequencing was PBMCs or a T cell subset sorted from them (not recorded which). This rearrangement joins TRBV15 to TRBJ1-1; tentatively, D is TRBD1 (5 bases). This clonotype was obtained from a young man who had mild COVID-19 (a few samples of this study predate the infection). Cell type and time point are not known. CDR3 in amino acids: CATSRQTGTENTEAFF. The CDR3 DNA is TGTGCCACCAGCCGACAAACCGGGACTGAGAACACTGAAGCTTTCTTT.